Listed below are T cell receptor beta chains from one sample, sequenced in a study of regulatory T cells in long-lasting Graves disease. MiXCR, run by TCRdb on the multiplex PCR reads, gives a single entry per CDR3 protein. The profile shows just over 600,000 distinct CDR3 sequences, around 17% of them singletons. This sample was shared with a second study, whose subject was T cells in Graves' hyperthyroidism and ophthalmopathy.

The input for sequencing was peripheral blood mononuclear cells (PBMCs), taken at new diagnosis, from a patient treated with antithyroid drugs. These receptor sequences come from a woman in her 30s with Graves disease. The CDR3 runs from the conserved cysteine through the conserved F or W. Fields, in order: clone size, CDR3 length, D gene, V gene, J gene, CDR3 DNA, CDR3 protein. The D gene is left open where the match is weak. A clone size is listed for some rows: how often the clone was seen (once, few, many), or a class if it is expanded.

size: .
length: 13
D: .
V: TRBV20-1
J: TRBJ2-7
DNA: TGCAGTGCTAGTATGCGGAGCTCCTACGAGCAGTACTTC
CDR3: CSASMRSSYEQYF

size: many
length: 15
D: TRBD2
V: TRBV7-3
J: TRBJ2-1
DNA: TGTGCCAGCAGCTTAAACAGCGGGACCTACAATGAGCAGTTCTTC
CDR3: CASSLNSGTYNEQFF

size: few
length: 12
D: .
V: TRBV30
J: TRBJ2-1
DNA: TGTGCCTGGACTCGCCAATACAATGAGCAGTTCTTC
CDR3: CAWTRQYNEQFF

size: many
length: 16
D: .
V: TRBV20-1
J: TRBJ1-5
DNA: TGCAGTGCTGTACCTTCGTTGGCGATCCTCAATCAGCCCCAGCATTTT
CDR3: CSAVPSLAILNQPQHF

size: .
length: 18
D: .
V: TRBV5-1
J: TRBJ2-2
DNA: TGCGCCAGCAGCTTGATTCAGGACGTATCGAGAGGCACCGGGGAGCTGTTTTTT
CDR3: CASSLIQDVSRGTGELFF

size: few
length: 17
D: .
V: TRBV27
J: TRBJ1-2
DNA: TGTGCCAGCAGTTTATCGCGGCAGCCCCTGGGGGTTGCAGGCTACACCTTC
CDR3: CASSLSRQPLGVAGYTF

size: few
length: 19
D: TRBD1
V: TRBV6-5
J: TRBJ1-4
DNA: TGTGCCAGCAGTTACCTGGGACAGGGGGAACCGGCGACTAATGAAAAACTGTTTTTT
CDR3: CASSYLGQGEPATNEKLFF

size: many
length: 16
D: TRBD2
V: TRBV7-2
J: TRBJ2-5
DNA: TGTGCCAGCAGCCCCCGGGTCACGGGGGGGGGAGAGACCCAGTACTTC
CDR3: CASSPRVTGGGETQYF

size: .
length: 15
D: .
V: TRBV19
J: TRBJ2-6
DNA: TGTGCCAGTACCTCCGGGGCCGGAGGGGCCAACGTCCTGACTTTC
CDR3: CASTSGAGGANVLTF

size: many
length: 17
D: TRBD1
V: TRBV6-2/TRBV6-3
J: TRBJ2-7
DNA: TGTGCCACAAGAAGAACAGGGGGCGCCTTGCTGGTCTACGAGCAGTACTTC
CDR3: CATRRTGGALLVYEQYF

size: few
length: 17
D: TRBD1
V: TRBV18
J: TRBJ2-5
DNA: TGTGCCAGCTCACCACCGGTAGGAGGGACAGGCCAAGAGACCCAGTACTTC
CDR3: CASSPPVGGTGQETQYF

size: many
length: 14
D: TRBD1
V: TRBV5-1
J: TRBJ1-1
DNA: TGCGCCAGCAGGCAAACCACAGGGGGGCCTGAAGCTTTCTTT
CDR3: CASRQTTGGPEAFF

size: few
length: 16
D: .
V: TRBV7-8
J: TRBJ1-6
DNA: TGTGCCAGCAGCTTACCCCCGGGACATAATAATTCACCCCTCCACTTT
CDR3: CASSLPPGHNNSPLHF

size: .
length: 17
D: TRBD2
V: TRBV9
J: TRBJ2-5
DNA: TGTGCCAGCAGCGAGGGTGGGACTAGCGGGAATCAAGAGACCCAGTACTTC
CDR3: CASSEGGTSGNQETQYF

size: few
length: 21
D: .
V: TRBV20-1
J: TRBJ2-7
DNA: TGCAGTGCTCTATCTCCTTTTACTATGAGTCGGAGAGGCGGACGAACCTACGAGCAGTACTTC
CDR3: CSALSPFTMSRRGGRTYEQYF

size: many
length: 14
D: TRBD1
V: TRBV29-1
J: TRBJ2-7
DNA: TGCAGCGTTGAAGGGGGGGACAGGGTGGACGAGCAGTACTTC
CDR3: CSVEGGDRVDEQYF